This T cell receptor (beta chain) was recorded in a study of shared clonotypes between healthy human individuals. Study-wide context: Two female and a few male donors aged 18 to 49 were enrolled. Study-level findings and limits: The sharing of about 5.3% of naive CD4 clonotypes was seen across a handful of donors.

Deep was the level at which the assay was run. Some clones are missing from TCRdb's copy, which holds only in-frame ones; the method was immunoSEQ multiplex PCR. Of approximately 1.5 million clones listed, 97% to 99% are singletons. Trimming at V came to 3 bases and at J to 6 bases, leaving 17 bases not matched to a gene. The germline V gene has CDR1 KGHSH and CDR2 LQKENI. The CDR3 is 18 residues long. With regard to this clone: Its antigen is as yet unknown.

This TCR came from a man aged 25-40 years in good health. V usage is TRBV18 and J usage is TRBJ2-7; 10 bases agree with TRBD2. The sequencing sample was made of naive CD4+ T cells sorted from blood. Subset given: CD45RA+ positively selected. This CDR3 is CASSPIHSSGSWGGEQYF. The DNA of the CDR3 is TGTGCCAGCTCACCCATCCACTCTAGCGGGAGTTGGGGCGGCGAGCAGTACTTC.